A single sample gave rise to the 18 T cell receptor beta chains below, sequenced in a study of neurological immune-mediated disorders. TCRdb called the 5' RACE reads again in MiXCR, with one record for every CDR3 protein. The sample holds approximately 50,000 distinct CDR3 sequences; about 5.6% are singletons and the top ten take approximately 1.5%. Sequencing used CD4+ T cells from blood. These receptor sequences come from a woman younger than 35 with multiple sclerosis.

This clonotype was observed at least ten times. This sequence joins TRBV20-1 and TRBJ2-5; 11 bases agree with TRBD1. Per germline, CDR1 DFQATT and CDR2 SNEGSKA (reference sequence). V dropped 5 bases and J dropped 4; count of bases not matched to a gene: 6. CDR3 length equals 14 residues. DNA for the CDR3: TGCAGTGCTCTACCTGGACAGGGGGCAGAGACCCAGTACTTC. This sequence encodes CSALPGQGAETQYF.

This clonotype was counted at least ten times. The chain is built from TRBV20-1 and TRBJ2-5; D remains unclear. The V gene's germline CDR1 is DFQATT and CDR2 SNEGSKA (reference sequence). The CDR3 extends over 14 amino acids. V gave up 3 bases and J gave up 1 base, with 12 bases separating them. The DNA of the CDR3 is TGCAGTGCTAGTGAGCTACAACCCCAAGAGACCCAGTACTTC. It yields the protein CSASELQPQETQYF.

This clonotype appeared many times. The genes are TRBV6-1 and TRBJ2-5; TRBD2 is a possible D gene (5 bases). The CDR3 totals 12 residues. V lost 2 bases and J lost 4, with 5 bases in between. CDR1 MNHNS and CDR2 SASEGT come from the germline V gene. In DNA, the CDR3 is TGTGCCAGCAGTGAACGGGGAGAGACCCAGTACTTC. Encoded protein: CASSERGETQYF.

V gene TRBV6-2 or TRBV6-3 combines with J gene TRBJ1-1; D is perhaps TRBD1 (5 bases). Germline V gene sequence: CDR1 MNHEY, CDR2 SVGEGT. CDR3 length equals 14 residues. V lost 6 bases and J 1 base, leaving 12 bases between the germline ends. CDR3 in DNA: TGTGCCAGCAGGGGACGAAACAAGAACACTGAAGCTTTCTTT. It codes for CASRGRNKNTEAFF.

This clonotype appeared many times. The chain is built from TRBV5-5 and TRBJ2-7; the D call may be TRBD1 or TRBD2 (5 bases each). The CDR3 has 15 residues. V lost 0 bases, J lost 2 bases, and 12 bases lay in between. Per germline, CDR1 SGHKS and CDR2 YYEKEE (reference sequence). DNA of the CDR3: TGTGCCAGCAGCTTGGCCACGGGACCAACCTACGAGCAGTACTTC. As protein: CASSLATGPTYEQYF.

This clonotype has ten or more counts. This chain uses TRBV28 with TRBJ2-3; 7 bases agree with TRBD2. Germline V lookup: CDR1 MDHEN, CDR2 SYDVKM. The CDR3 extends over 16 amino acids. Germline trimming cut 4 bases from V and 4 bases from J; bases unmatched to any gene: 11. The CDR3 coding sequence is TGTGCCAGCAGTTCGTCCGGACTAGGCAACTCAGATACGCAGTATTTT. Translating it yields CASSSSGLGNSDTQYF.

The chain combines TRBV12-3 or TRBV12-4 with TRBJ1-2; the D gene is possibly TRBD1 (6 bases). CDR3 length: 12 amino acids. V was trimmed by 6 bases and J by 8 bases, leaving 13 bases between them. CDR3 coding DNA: TGTGCCAGCAGCTCCGGACAGACCGGCTACACCTTC. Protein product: CASSSGQTGYTF.

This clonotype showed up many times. CDR3 sequence (DNA): TGTGCCAGCAGAGACGGTTTTCTATATGGCTACACCTTC. As protein: CASRDGFLYGYTF. V is TRBV6-2 or TRBV6-3 and J is TRBJ1-2; D gene unclear. The CDR3 is 13 amino acids. CDR1 and CDR2 from the germline V gene are MNHEY and SVGEGT. The V end was cut by 6 bases, the J end by 5 bases, with 13 bases between.

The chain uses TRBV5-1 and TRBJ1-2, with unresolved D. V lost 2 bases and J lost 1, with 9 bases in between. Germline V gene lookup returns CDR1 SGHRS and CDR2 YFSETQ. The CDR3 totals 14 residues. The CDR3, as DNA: TGCGCCAGCAGCTTTGAAGGGCGTAACTATGGCTACACCTTC. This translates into CASSFEGRNYGYTF.

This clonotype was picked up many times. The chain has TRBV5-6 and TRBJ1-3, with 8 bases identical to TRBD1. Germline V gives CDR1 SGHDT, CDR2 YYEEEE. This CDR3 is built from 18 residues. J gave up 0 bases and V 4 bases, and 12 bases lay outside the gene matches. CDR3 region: CASSPLYRDRTSGNTIYF. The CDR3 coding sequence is TGTGCCAGCAGCCCGTTATACCGGGACAGGACCTCTGGAAACACCATATATTTT.

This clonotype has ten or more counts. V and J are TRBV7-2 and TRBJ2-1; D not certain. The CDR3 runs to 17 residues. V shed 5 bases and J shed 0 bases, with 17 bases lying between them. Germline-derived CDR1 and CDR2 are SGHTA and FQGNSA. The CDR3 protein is CASSPRQNTFSYNEQFF. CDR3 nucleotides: TGTGCCAGCAGCCCGCGTCAAAACACTTTCTCCTACAATGAGCAGTTCTTC.

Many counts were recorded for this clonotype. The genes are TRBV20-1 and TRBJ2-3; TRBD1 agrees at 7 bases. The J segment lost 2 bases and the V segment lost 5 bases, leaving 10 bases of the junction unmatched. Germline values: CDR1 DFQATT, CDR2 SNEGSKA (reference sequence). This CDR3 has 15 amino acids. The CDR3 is CSARRPGQNTDTQYF. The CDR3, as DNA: TGCAGTGCTCGACGTCCGGGACAGAACACAGATACGCAGTATTTT.

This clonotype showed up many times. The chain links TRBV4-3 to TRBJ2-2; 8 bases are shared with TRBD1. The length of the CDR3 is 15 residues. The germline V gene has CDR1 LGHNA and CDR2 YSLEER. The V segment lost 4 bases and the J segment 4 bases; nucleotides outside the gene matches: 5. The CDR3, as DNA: TGCGCCAGCAGCCGACAGGGGCTCCGCACCGGGGAGCTGTTTTTT. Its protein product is CASSRQGLRTGELFF.

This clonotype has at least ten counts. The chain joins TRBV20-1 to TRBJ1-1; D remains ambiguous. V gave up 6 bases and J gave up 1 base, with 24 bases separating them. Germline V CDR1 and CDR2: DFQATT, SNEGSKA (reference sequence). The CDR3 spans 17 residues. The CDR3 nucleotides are TGCAGTGCCGAACGGAATACGGGGTTTGGCGGGAACACTGAAGCTTTCTTT. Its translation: CSAERNTGFGGNTEAFF.

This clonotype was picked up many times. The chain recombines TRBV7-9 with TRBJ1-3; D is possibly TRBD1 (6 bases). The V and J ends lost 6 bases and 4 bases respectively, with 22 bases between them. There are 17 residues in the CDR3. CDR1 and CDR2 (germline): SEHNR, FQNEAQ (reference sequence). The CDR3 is CASRTTGTLLLGNTIYF. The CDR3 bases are TGTGCCAGCAGAACCACCGGGACACTCCTTTTAGGAAACACCATATATTTT.

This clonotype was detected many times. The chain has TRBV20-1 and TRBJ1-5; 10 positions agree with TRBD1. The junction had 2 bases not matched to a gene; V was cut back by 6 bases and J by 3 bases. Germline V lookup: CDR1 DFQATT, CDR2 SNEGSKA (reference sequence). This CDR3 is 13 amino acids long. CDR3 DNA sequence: TGCAGTGCCGGGACAGGGGTCAATCAGCCCCAGCATTTT. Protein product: CSAGTGVNQPQHF.

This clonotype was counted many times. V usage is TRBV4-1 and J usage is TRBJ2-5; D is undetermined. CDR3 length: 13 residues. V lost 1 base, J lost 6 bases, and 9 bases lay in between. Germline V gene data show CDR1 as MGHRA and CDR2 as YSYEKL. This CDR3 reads CASSQGLPQTQYF. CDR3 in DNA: TGCGCCAGCAGCCAAGGACTTCCCCAGACCCAGTACTTC.

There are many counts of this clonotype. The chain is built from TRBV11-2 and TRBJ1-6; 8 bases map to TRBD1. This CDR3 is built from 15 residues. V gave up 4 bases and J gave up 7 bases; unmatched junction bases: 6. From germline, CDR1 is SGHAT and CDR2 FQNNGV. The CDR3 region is CASSSQQGVNSPLHF. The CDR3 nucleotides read TGTGCCAGCAGCTCTCAACAGGGGGTCAATTCACCCCTCCACTTT.